This is a list of T cell receptor beta chains from one sample in a study of OX40 agonist ivuxolimab in advanced cancers. The protocol was immunoSEQ multiplex PCR, while the TCRdb copy is restricted to in-frame clones and leaves out a portion. The sample lists roughly 47,000 clones; 70% to 90% were seen once. The material was CD4+ or CD8+ T cells sorted from blood, obtained in a trial of the OX40 agonist ivuxolimab. The receptors shown here come from an adult with an advanced solid tumor such as melanoma, head and neck, liver or kidney cancer. CDR3s include the opening cysteine and the closing phenylalanine or tryptophan. Each record gives: V gene, J gene, D gene, CDR3 length, clone size, CDR3 DNA, CDR3 protein. A D gene is named only where the DNA matches it firmly. Expanded clones get a size class; other rows say once, few or many, or leave the size out.

v_gene: TRBV19
j_gene: TRBJ1-1
d_gene: TRBD1
len: 12
abundance: .
CDR3nt: TGTGCCAGTAGGCAGGGGGTCGCTGAAGCTTTCTTT
CDR3aa: CASRQGVAEAFF

v_gene: TRBV9
j_gene: TRBJ2-3
d_gene: .
len: 17
abundance: .
CDR3nt: TGTGCCAGCAGCGTAGAGAGAGGAATGACTAGCACAGATACGCAGTATTTT
CDR3aa: CASSVERGMTSTDTQYF

v_gene: TRBV5-1
j_gene: TRBJ2-7
d_gene: .
len: 11
abundance: .
CDR3nt: TGCGCCAGCCGCTTATCTAACGAGCAGTACTTC
CDR3aa: CASRLSNEQYF

v_gene: TRBV7-9
j_gene: TRBJ2-7
d_gene: TRBD2
len: 18
abundance: .
CDR3nt: TGTGCCAGCAGCCGAGGGACTAGCGGGAGGGCTCTCCCCTACGAGCAGTACTTC
CDR3aa: CASSRGTSGRALPYEQYF

v_gene: TRBV4-1
j_gene: TRBJ2-7
d_gene: .
len: 15
abundance: .
CDR3nt: TGCGCCAGCAGCCAACATCCAGTGGACTCCTACGAGCAGTACTTC
CDR3aa: CASSQHPVDSYEQYF

v_gene: TRBV5-1
j_gene: TRBJ2-7
d_gene: .
len: 12
abundance: .
CDR3nt: TGCGCCAGCAGATTAGGGTCCAACGAGCAGTACTTC
CDR3aa: CASRLGSNEQYF

v_gene: TRBV5-4
j_gene: TRBJ2-6
d_gene: .
len: 13
abundance: .
CDR3nt: TGTGCCAGCATCGGCTCTGGGGCCAACGTCCTGACTTTC
CDR3aa: CASIGSGANVLTF

v_gene: TRBV30
j_gene: TRBJ2-1
d_gene: .
len: 13
abundance: .
CDR3nt: TGTGCCTGGGGAGTGGATATCGCTCAAGAGCAGTTCTTC
CDR3aa: CAWGVDIAQEQFF

v_gene: TRBV7-9
j_gene: TRBJ1-1
d_gene: TRBD1
len: 16
abundance: .
CDR3nt: TGTGCCAGCAGCTCGAACAGGGGGCTGATTCGGACTGAAGCTTTCTTT
CDR3aa: CASSSNRGLIRTEAFF

v_gene: TRBV4-2
j_gene: TRBJ2-1
d_gene: .
len: 13
abundance: .
CDR3nt: TGTGTCAGCAGCCAACGAGACGGGGATGCGCAGTTCTTC
CDR3aa: CVSSQRDGDAQFF

v_gene: TRBV6-6
j_gene: TRBJ2-7
d_gene: TRBD1
len: 15
abundance: .
CDR3nt: TGTGCCAGCAGTTACGGGACAGGGGACCTCTACGAGCAGTACTTC
CDR3aa: CASSYGTGDLYEQYF

v_gene: TRBV19
j_gene: TRBJ2-2
d_gene: .
len: 14
abundance: once
CDR3nt: TGTGCCAGTAGTACCCTGCGGGGCACCGGGGAGCTGTTTTTT
CDR3aa: CASSTLRGTGELFF

v_gene: TRBV9
j_gene: TRBJ2-7
d_gene: .
len: 15
abundance: .
CDR3nt: TGTGCCAGCAGCGCTCATGAGGCCTTAGCCGACGAGCAGTACTTC
CDR3aa: CASSAHEALADEQYF

v_gene: TRBV29-1
j_gene: TRBJ2-7
d_gene: TRBD1
len: 13
abundance: .
CDR3nt: TGCAGCGTGGAGACAGGGGAACCTTTGGAGCAGTACTTC
CDR3aa: CSVETGEPLEQYF

v_gene: TRBV5-4
j_gene: TRBJ1-3
d_gene: TRBD1
len: 17
abundance: few
CDR3nt: TGTGCCAGCAGCACCTTTCCCGGGACAGGGACTGGAAACACCATATATTTT
CDR3aa: CASSTFPGTGTGNTIYF

v_gene: TRBV4-1
j_gene: TRBJ1-2
d_gene: .
len: 16
abundance: .
CDR3nt: TGCGCCAGCAGCCAAGATAAGGTTAACAGTTTCTATGGCTACACCTTC
CDR3aa: CASSQDKVNSFYGYTF

v_gene: TRBV6-5
j_gene: TRBJ2-7
d_gene: .
len: 14
abundance: few
CDR3nt: TGTGCCAGCAGTATCGGGGGACGCTACGACGAGCAGTACTTC
CDR3aa: CASSIGGRYDEQYF

v_gene: TRBV27
j_gene: TRBJ1-1
d_gene: .
len: 17
abundance: .
CDR3nt: TGTGCCAGCAGTTTGGGACCACCCGGGGGAGTGAACACTGAAGCTTTCTTT
CDR3aa: CASSLGPPGGVNTEAFF

v_gene: TRBV7-9
j_gene: TRBJ1-2
d_gene: .
len: 14
abundance: .
CDR3nt: TGTGCCAGCAGCTTAACTAGCATGGGGTATGGCTACACCTTC
CDR3aa: CASSLTSMGYGYTF

v_gene: TRBV14
j_gene: TRBJ1-2
d_gene: TRBD1
len: 18
abundance: .
CDR3nt: TGTGCCAGCAGCCATCGTACAGGACAGGGGTCGGGGACCTATGGCTACACCTTC
CDR3aa: CASSHRTGQGSGTYGYTF

v_gene: TRBV11-1
j_gene: TRBJ2-5
d_gene: .
len: 12
abundance: .
CDR3nt: TGTGCCAGCAGCTTACTCGGGCAGACCCAGTACTTC
CDR3aa: CASSLLGQTQYF

v_gene: TRBV13
j_gene: TRBJ1-6
d_gene: .
len: 16
abundance: .
CDR3nt: TGTGCCAGCAGCTCCGCGGGGTTCTCCTATAATTCACCCCTCCACTTT
CDR3aa: CASSSAGFSYNSPLHF

v_gene: TRBV6-5
j_gene: TRBJ1-4
d_gene: .
len: 14
abundance: .
CDR3nt: TGTGCCAGCACCTCGGGGGTCACTAATGAAAAACTGTTTTTT
CDR3aa: CASTSGVTNEKLFF

v_gene: TRBV19
j_gene: TRBJ1-5
d_gene: .
len: 11
abundance: .
CDR3nt: TGTGCCAGTAGTAGGGGGCAGCCCCAGCATTTT
CDR3aa: CASSRGQPQHF

v_gene: TRBV7-8
j_gene: TRBJ2-3
d_gene: TRBD1
len: 16
abundance: .
CDR3nt: TGTGCCAGCAGCTTCCCCCAACAGGGGTCGACAGATACGCAGTATTTT
CDR3aa: CASSFPQQGSTDTQYF

v_gene: TRBV9
j_gene: TRBJ2-7
d_gene: .
len: 14
abundance: .
CDR3nt: TGTGCCAGCAGCGAGGGGGATGGGTCCTACGAGCAGTACTTC
CDR3aa: CASSEGDGSYEQYF

v_gene: TRBV9
j_gene: TRBJ1-1
d_gene: .
len: 17
abundance: once
CDR3nt: TGTGCCAGCAGCCGCCCAAAGACGGAGCTTTTGAACACTGAAGCTTTCTTT
CDR3aa: CASSRPKTELLNTEAFF

v_gene: TRBV27
j_gene: TRBJ1-5
d_gene: .
len: 15
abundance: few
CDR3nt: TGTGCCAGCAGTTGGACGGGACACCCGAATCAGCCCCAGCATTTT
CDR3aa: CASSWTGHPNQPQHF

v_gene: TRBV7-1
j_gene: TRBJ2-5
d_gene: .
len: 14
abundance: .
CDR3nt: TGTGCCAGCAGCTTGAGGACTACCCCGGAGACCCAGTACTTC
CDR3aa: CASSLRTTPETQYF

v_gene: TRBV6-1
j_gene: TRBJ2-1
d_gene: TRBD2
len: 15
abundance: .
CDR3nt: TGTGCCAGCAGTGAAGGTCTAGCGGGATTAAATGAGCAGTTCTTC
CDR3aa: CASSEGLAGLNEQFF

v_gene: TRBV6-4
j_gene: TRBJ2-3
d_gene: .
len: 15
abundance: once
CDR3nt: TGTGCCAGCAGTGAGGAGGGCGGGGGCACAGATACGCAGTATTTT
CDR3aa: CASSEEGGGTDTQYF

v_gene: TRBV5-6
j_gene: TRBJ2-7
d_gene: .
len: 17
abundance: .
CDR3nt: TGTGCCAGCAGCTTGGAAGGTGCTAGTTGGGGGGCCTACGAGCAGTACTTC
CDR3aa: CASSLEGASWGAYEQYF

v_gene: TRBV9
j_gene: TRBJ2-7
d_gene: TRBD1
len: 14
abundance: once
CDR3nt: TGTGCCAGCAGCGTAGACAGGGGTTCCTACGAGCAGTACTTC
CDR3aa: CASSVDRGSYEQYF

v_gene: TRBV5-4
j_gene: TRBJ2-7
d_gene: TRBD2
len: 17
abundance: .
CDR3nt: TGTGCCAGCAGCGCAGCGCCCGGGACTACAATCTCCTACGAGCAGTACTTC
CDR3aa: CASSAAPGTTISYEQYF

v_gene: TRBV19
j_gene: TRBJ1-2
d_gene: .
len: 12
abundance: .
CDR3nt: TGTGCCAGTAGTATCAGGGAAAGAAGCTACACCTTC
CDR3aa: CASSIRERSYTF

v_gene: TRBV19
j_gene: TRBJ1-3
d_gene: .
len: 13
abundance: few
CDR3nt: TGTGCCAGTAGTTACAGCTCTGGAAACACCATATATTTT
CDR3aa: CASSYSSGNTIYF

v_gene: TRBV6-4
j_gene: TRBJ1-2
d_gene: TRBD1
len: 12
abundance: .
CDR3nt: TGTGCCAGCAGGGGACAGGGGTATGGCTACACCTTC
CDR3aa: CASRGQGYGYTF

v_gene: TRBV13
j_gene: TRBJ2-2
d_gene: TRBD1
len: 16
abundance: .
CDR3nt: TGTGCCAGCAGGGGCGGACAGGGGGCGGAGACCGGGGAGCTGTTTTTT
CDR3aa: CASRGGQGAETGELFF

v_gene: TRBV13
j_gene: TRBJ1-5
d_gene: TRBD1
len: 16
abundance: .
CDR3nt: TGTGCCAGCAGCTTTGGCCAAGGGACAGGGTTTCAGCCCCAGCATTTT
CDR3aa: CASSFGQGTGFQPQHF

v_gene: TRBV9
j_gene: TRBJ2-5
d_gene: .
len: 16
abundance: once
CDR3nt: TGTGCCAGCAGCCCAGACCTTGGGCGGTTTCAAGAGACCCAGTACTTC
CDR3aa: CASSPDLGRFQETQYF

v_gene: TRBV19
j_gene: TRBJ1-5
d_gene: TRBD1
len: 16
abundance: .
CDR3nt: TGTGCCAGTAGTTCTCCTTCGGACAGGGAGGACCAGCCCCAGCATTTT
CDR3aa: CASSSPSDREDQPQHF

v_gene: TRBV9
j_gene: TRBJ1-1
d_gene: .
len: 15
abundance: .
CDR3nt: TGTGCCAGCACCCCTTCGGGCGGTTCGAACACTGAAGCTTTCTTT
CDR3aa: CASTPSGGSNTEAFF

v_gene: TRBV9
j_gene: TRBJ2-7
d_gene: TRBD1
len: 15
abundance: once
CDR3nt: TGTGCCAGCAGCCCCTATCCGGGACAGATTTACGAGCAGTACTTC
CDR3aa: CASSPYPGQIYEQYF

v_gene: TRBV4-3
j_gene: TRBJ1-1
d_gene: TRBD1
len: 15
abundance: many
CDR3nt: TGCGCCAGCAGCCAAGGGACAGGGAAGTACACTGAAGCTTTCTTT
CDR3aa: CASSQGTGKYTEAFF

v_gene: TRBV9
j_gene: TRBJ1-1
d_gene: .
len: 13
abundance: .
CDR3nt: TGTGCCAGCAGCGTCACAGGAGCTACTGAAGCTTTCTTT
CDR3aa: CASSVTGATEAFF

v_gene: TRBV5-6
j_gene: TRBJ2-2
d_gene: .
len: 12
abundance: .
CDR3nt: TGTGCCAGCACCGTCGACACCGGGGAGCTGTTTTTT
CDR3aa: CASTVDTGELFF

v_gene: TRBV29-1
j_gene: TRBJ2-2
d_gene: .
len: 10
abundance: .
CDR3nt: TGCAGCGTTGAGGCCGGGGAGCTGTTTTTT
CDR3aa: CSVEAGELFF

v_gene: TRBV19
j_gene: TRBJ2-7
d_gene: TRBD2
len: 15
abundance: .
CDR3nt: TGTGCCAGTAGTATGGGACTAGCGGGAGGCTACGAGCAGTACTTC
CDR3aa: CASSMGLAGGYEQYF

v_gene: TRBV13
j_gene: TRBJ1-5
d_gene: TRBD1
len: 15
abundance: .
CDR3nt: TGTGCCAGCAGCCGGCGGGACAGGAGCAATCAGCCCCAGCATTTT
CDR3aa: CASSRRDRSNQPQHF

v_gene: TRBV4-2
j_gene: TRBJ2-1
d_gene: TRBD2
len: 15
abundance: .
CDR3nt: TGTGCCAGCAGCCAACTAGGGGACTATGAGAGTGAGCAGTTCTTC
CDR3aa: CASSQLGDYESEQFF